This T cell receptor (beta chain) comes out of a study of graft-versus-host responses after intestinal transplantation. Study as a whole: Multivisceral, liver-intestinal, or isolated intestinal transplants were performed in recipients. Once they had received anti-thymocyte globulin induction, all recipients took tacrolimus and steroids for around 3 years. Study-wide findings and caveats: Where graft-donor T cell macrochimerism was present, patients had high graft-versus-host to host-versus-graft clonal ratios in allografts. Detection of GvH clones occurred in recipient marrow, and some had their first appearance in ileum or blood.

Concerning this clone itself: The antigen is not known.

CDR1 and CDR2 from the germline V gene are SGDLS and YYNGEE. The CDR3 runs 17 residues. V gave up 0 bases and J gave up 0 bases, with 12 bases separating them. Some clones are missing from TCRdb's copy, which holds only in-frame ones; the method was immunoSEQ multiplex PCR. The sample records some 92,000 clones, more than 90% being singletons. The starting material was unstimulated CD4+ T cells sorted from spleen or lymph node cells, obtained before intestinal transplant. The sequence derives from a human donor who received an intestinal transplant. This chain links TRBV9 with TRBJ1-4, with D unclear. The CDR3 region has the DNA TGTGCCAGCAGCGTAGGACTTCTCGGTGCAACTAATGAAAAACTGTTTTTT. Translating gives CASSVGLLGATNEKLFF. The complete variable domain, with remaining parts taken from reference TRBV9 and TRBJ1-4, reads DSGVTQTPKHLITATGQRVTLRCSPRSGDLSVYWYQQSLDQGLQFLIQYYNGEERAKGNILERFSAQQFPDLHSELNLSSLELGDSALYFCASSVGLLGATNEKLFFGSGTQLSVL.